What follows describes a single TCR beta chain. The antigen is undetermined. The CDR3 length is 15 residues. The V gene end was trimmed by 4 bases and the J gene end by 2 bases; junction bases not matched to a gene: 7. Germline CDR1 and CDR2: SEHNR and FQNEAQ (reference sequence). The sample originates from a study of cytomegalovirus exposure and HLA in healthy donors. Whole-study results and caveats: The CMV antigen specificity of three CMV-associated chains was confirmed through in vitro analysis. Data from an earlier analysis indicated that most TCR beta V segments were productive either about 90% or about 30% of the time. In a later analysis, TCR beta V- and J-gene trimming was associated with a missense DCLRE1C variant.

PCR involved 60 Vbeta and 13 Jbeta primers. Method: immunoSEQ multiplex PCR; TCRdb's copy keeps in-frame clones and lacks some. The sample includes over 110,000 clones, 65% to 85% of them seen just once. The V call is TRBV7-9, the J call TRBJ2-5; TRBD1 agrees at 7 bases. The sequenced sample consisted of PBMCs. The sequence was obtained from a male donor in good health and CMV-seronegative. The CDR3: CASSSGTEEQETQYF. CDR3 sequence (DNA): TGTGCCAGCAGCTCAGGGACAGAAGAACAAGAGACCCAGTACTTC.